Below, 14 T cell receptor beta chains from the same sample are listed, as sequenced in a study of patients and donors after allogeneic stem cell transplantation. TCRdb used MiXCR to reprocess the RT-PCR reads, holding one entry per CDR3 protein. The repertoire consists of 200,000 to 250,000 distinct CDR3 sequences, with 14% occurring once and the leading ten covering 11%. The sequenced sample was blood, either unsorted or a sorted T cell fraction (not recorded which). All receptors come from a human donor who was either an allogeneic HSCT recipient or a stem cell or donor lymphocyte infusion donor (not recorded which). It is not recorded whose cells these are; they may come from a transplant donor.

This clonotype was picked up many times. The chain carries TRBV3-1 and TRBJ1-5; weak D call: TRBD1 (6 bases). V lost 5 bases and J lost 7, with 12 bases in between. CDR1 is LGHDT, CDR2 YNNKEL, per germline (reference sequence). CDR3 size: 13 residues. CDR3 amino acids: CASSEQGRQPQHF. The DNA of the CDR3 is TGTGCCAGCAGCGAACAGGGTCGACAGCCCCAGCATTTT.

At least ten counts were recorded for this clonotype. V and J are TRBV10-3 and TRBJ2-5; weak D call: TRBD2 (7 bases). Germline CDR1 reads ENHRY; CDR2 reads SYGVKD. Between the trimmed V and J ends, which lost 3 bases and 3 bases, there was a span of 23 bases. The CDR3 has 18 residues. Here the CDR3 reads CAISDLPSGGTTKETQYF. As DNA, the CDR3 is TGTGCCATCAGTGATCTACCCTCGGGGGGCACCACAAAAGAGACCCAGTACTTC.

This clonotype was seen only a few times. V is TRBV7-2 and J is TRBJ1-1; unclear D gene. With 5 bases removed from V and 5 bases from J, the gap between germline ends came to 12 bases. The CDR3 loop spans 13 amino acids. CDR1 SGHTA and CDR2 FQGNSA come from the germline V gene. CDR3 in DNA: TGTGCCAGCAGCATCAGCGGTAAGACTGAAGCTTTCTTT. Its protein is CASSISGKTEAFF.

In DNA, the CDR3 is TGCAGTGCTAGAGCGGGGTCGAACACCGGGGAGCTGTTTTTT. Translated, it gives CSARAGSNTGELFF. The chain couples TRBV20-1 to TRBJ2-2; tentative D call: TRBD2 (5 bases). Germline assignment: CDR1 DFQATT and CDR2 SNEGSKA (reference sequence). The CDR3 runs 14 residues. The V gene lost 1 base and the J gene lost 0 bases, with 6 bases spanning the gap.

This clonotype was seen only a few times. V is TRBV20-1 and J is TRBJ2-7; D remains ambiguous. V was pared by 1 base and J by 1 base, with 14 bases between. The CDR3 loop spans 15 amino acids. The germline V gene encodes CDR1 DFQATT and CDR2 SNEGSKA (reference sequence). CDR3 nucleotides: TGCAGTGCTAGAGGGTTGGCGGCTCCATCCTACGAGCAGTACTTC. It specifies CSARGLAAPSYEQYF.

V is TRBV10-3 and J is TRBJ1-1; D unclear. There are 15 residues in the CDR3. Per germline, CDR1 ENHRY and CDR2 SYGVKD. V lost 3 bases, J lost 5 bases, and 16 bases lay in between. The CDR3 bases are TGTGCCATCAGTGATTCCCAATTGGGGAAGACTGAAGCTTTCTTT. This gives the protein CAISDSQLGKTEAFF.

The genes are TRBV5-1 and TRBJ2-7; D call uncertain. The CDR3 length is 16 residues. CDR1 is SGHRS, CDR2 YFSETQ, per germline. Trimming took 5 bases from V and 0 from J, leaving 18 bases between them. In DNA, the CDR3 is TGCGCCAGCAGGCCCGCGCCGTCTGAGGCCTCCTACGAGCAGTACTTC. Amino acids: CASRPAPSEASYEQYF.

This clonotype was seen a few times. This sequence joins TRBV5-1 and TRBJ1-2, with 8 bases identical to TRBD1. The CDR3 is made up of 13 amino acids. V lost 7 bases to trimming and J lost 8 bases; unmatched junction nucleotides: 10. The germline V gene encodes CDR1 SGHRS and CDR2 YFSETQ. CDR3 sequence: CASSQDRAGGYTF. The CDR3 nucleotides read TGCGCCAGCTCCCAGGACAGGGCAGGGGGCTACACCTTC. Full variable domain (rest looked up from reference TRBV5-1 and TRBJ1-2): KAGVTQTPRYLIKTRGQQVTLSCSPISGHRSVSWYQQTPGQGLQFLFEYFSETQRNKGNFPGRFSGRQFSNSRSEMNVSTLELGDSALYLCASSQDRAGGYTFGSGTRLTVV.

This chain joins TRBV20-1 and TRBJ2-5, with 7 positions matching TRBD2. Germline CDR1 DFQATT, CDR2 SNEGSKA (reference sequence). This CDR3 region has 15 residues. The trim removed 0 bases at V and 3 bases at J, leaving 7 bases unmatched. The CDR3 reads CSARDGAGEEETQYF. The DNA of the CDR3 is TGCAGTGCTAGAGATGGGGCGGGAGAGGAAGAGACCCAGTACTTC.

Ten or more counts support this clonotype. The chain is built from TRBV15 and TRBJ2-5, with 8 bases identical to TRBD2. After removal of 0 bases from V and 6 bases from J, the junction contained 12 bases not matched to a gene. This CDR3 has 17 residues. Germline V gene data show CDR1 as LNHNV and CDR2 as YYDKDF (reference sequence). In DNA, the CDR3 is TGTGCCACCAGCAGAGATAATAGGAGGACTAGCCGGCAGACCCAGTACTTC. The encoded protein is CATSRDNRRTSRQTQYF.

The CDR3 is CASSLELAGRGQYF. CDR3 DNA sequence: TGCGCCAGCAGCTTGGAACTAGCGGGAAGGGGGCAGTACTTC. V gene TRBV5-1 combines with J gene TRBJ2-7, with 10 positions matching TRBD2. Germline V gene data show CDR1 as SGHRS and CDR2 as YFSETQ. V was clipped by 0 bases and J by 9 bases; unmatched bases: 6. The CDR3 spans 14 residues. The full variable domain, rest sourced from reference TRBV5-1 and TRBJ2-7, is KAGVTQTPRYLIKTRGQQVTLSCSPISGHRSVSWYQQTPGQGLQFLFEYFSETQRNKGNFPGRFSGRQFSNSRSEMNVSTLELGDSALYLCASSLELAGRGQYFGPGTRLTVT.

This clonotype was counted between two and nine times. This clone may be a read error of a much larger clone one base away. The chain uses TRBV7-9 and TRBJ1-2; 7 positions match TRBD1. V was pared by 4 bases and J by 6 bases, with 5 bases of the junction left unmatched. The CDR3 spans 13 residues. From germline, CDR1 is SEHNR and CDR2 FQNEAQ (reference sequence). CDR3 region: CASSSSTGDGYTF. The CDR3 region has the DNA TGTGCCAGCAGCTCCTCCACAGGGGATGGCTACACCTTC.

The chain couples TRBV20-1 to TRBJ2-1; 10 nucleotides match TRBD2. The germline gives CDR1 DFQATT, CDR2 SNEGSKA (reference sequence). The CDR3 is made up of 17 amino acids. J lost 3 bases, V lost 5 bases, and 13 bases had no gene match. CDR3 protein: CSAGGVPTSGHYNEQFF. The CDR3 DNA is TGCAGTGCTGGAGGGGTCCCGACTAGCGGGCACTACAATGAGCAGTTCTTC.

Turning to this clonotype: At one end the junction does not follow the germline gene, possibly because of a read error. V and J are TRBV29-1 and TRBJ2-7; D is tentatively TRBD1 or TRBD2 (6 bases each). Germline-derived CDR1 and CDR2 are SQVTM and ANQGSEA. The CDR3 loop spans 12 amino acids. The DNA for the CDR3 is TGCAGCGTTGGGAGGGACATCTACGAGCGGTACTTC. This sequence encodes CSVGRDIYERYF.